The 14 T cell receptor beta chains listed next were all sequenced from one sample in a study of T cells in Graves' hyperthyroidism and ophthalmopathy. Amplification targeted TCR beta CDR3 regions from RNA transcripts. A set of HTBI primers served as the primers for a first-round RT-PCR of the TCR CDR3. TCRdb passed the multiplex PCR reads through MiXCR, listing each CDR3 protein once. The table includes around 580,000 distinct CDR3 sequences, around 46% detected once. Sequenced material: peripheral blood or thyroid tissue (not recorded which). These receptors came from a young woman with Graves' hyperthyroidism.

The V and J genes are TRBV20-1 and TRBJ1-2; the D is unclear. Germline CDR1 reads DFQATT; CDR2 reads SNEGSKA (reference sequence). Trimming stripped 1 base from V and 3 bases from J, with 9 bases between. The CDR3 is made up of 13 amino acids. The CDR3 region is CSARVGADYGYTF. DNA of the CDR3: TGCAGTGCTAGAGTGGGCGCCGACTATGGCTACACCTTC.

This clonotype was seen a single time. The genes are TRBV15 and TRBJ2-7; maybe TRBD1 (6 bases). In germline, CDR1 is LNHNV, CDR2 YYDKDF (reference sequence). The V gene lost 1 base and the J gene lost 7 bases, with 11 bases spanning the gap. The CDR3 contains 13 residues. The chain's CDR3 is CATSRGRGDEQYF. CDR3 coding DNA: TGTGCCACCAGCAGAGGCAGGGGTGATGAGCAGTACTTC.

The rearrangement links TRBV5-1 to TRBJ2-1; TRBD2 agrees at 9 bases. CDR3 length: 15 residues. CDR1 is SGHRS, CDR2 YFSETQ, per germline. V shed 0 bases, J shed 5 bases, and the junction held 3 bases outside the gene matches. The CDR3 sequence is CASSLVSGSHNEQFF. The CDR3 DNA sequence: TGCGCCAGCAGCTTGGTTAGCGGGAGCCACAATGAGCAGTTCTTC.

Note on this clonotype: Because the CDR3 is missing its conserved closing phenylalanine or tryptophan, this is likely a read error. This chain connects TRBV20-1 to TRBJ1-5; no definite D call. V was clipped by 5 bases and J by 7 bases, with 18 bases between them. This CDR3 contains 14 residues. The germline V gene has CDR1 DFQATT and CDR2 SNEGSKA (reference sequence). In DNA, the CDR3 is TGCAGTGCTGGCTCGGGTGGGGTGCAGCAGCCCCAGCATTCT. Its protein product is CSAGSGGVQQPQHS.

V usage is TRBV6-4 and J usage is TRBJ2-3; the D gene is possibly TRBD2 (6 bases). Looked up from germline, CDR1 is MRHNA and CDR2 is SNTAGT. This CDR3 is built from 15 residues. Trimming cost V 0 bases and J 11 bases, with 18 bases left between them. The CDR3 region has the DNA TGTGCCAGCAGTGACTCTGGACTGGACTACAATGAGCAGTATTTT. Translated, it gives CASSDSGLDYNEQYF.

The chain recombines TRBV15 with TRBJ2-7, with 8 bases matching TRBD1. This CDR3 is 13 amino acids long. V lost 4 bases and J lost 7; bases outside the gene matches: 6. From germline, CDR1 is LNHNV and CDR2 YYDKDF (reference sequence). The CDR3 sequence is CATSIDRGGEQYF. The CDR3 nucleotides read TGTGCCACCAGCATAGACAGGGGTGGGGAGCAGTACTTC.

V usage is TRBV19 and J usage is TRBJ1-2; 8 positions match TRBD1. The CDR3 has 14 residues. The trim removed 6 bases at V and 6 bases at J, leaving 9 bases unmatched. The germline CDR1 and CDR2 sequences are LNHDA and SQIVND (reference sequence). For the CDR3, the DNA is TGTGCCAGTAGCCCGACAGGGGACGGCGATGGCTACACCTTC. It is translated as CASSPTGDGDGYTF.

The V gene is TRBV12-3 or TRBV12-4, the J gene TRBJ2-7, with D possibly being TRBD2 (6 bases). The CDR3 length is 12 residues. V lost 6 bases to trimming and J lost 7 bases, with 13 bases between them. The CDR3 region is CASRDGAGEQYF. In DNA form, the CDR3 reads TGTGCCAGCAGGGACGGGGCGGGAGAGCAGTACTTC.

The chain is built from TRBV11-2 and TRBJ1-1; D perhaps matches TRBD1 (6 bases). Germline CDR1 is SGHAT and CDR2 is FQNNGV. The germline V and J ends were trimmed by 5 bases and 5 bases, with 15 bases remaining between them. This CDR3 contains 14 residues. Here the CDR3 reads CASSAPGGPTEAFF. The CDR3, as DNA: TGTGCCAGCAGCGCCCCGGGGGGGCCTACTGAAGCTTTCTTT.

The chain combines TRBV15 with TRBJ2-6, with D unresolved. This CDR3 is 15 amino acids long. Trimming stripped 5 bases from V and 0 bases from J, with 8 bases between. The germline V gene encodes CDR1 LNHNV and CDR2 YYDKDF (reference sequence). The CDR3 loop is CATSGIRSGANVLTF. The CDR3 DNA reads TGTGCCACCAGCGGGATTCGCTCTGGGGCCAACGTCCTGACTTTC.

The rearrangement links TRBV6-6 to TRBJ2-3; no clear D gene. V dropped 4 bases and J dropped 8 bases, with 7 bases sitting between them. The CDR3 has 11 amino acids. The V gene's germline CDR1 is MNHNY and CDR2 SVGAGI (reference sequence). The CDR3 region is CASSSWGTQYF. In nucleotides, the CDR3 is TGTGCCAGCAGTTCCTGGGGTACGCAGTATTTT.

There are many counts of this clonotype. This chain connects TRBV9 to TRBJ1-1, with a tentative D call TRBD1 (6 bases). The CDR3 totals 13 residues. The V gene's germline CDR1 is SGDLS and CDR2 YYNGEE. The V end was cut by 2 bases, the J end by 8 bases, with 13 bases between. CDR3 loop: CASSVDSGTEAFF. For the CDR3, the DNA is TGTGCCAGCAGCGTGGACTCCGGGACAGAAGCTTTCTTT.

This chain joins TRBV20-1 and TRBJ2-3; either TRBD1 or TRBD2 may supply D (7 bases each). CDR3 length: 13 amino acids. Germline assignment: CDR1 DFQATT and CDR2 SNEGSKA (reference sequence). V gave up 5 bases and J gave up 5 bases, with 14 bases separating them. The CDR3 DNA sequence: TGCAGTGCTCCAGGGGGGGCCCAAGATACGCAGTATTTT. Its translation: CSAPGGAQDTQYF.

This clonotype appeared many times. This chain links TRBV2 with TRBJ2-2; D is possibly TRBD1 (6 bases). The CDR3 sequence is 14 residues long. Germline V CDR1 and CDR2: SNHLY, FYNNEI. With 7 bases removed from V and 0 bases from J, the gap between germline ends came to 9 bases. CDR3 in amino acids: CASKAGANTGELFF. The CDR3 bases are TGTGCCAGCAAGGCAGGGGCGAACACCGGGGAGCTGTTTTTT.